A single sample gave rise to the 12 T cell receptor beta chains below, sequenced in a study of T cell responses to AZD1222 COVID-19 vaccine. TCRdb's copy holds only in-frame clones and misses some; the assay was immunoSEQ multiplex PCR. Altogether 66,000 or so clones are present, roughly 87% being singletons, with the ten largest covering 17%. Sequenced here: peripheral blood, sampled on day 0 of AZD1222 vaccination. The receptors shown here come from an adult in good health.

This chain connects TRBV6-5 to TRBJ2-1; no clear D. CDR3 length: 12 residues. The germline V gene encodes CDR1 MNHEY and CDR2 SVGAGI. The germline V and J ends were trimmed by 7 bases and 3 bases, with 7 bases remaining between them. CDR3 residues: CASTLGYNEQFF. In nucleotides, the CDR3 is TGTGCCAGCACGCTCGGCTACAATGAGCAGTTCTTC.

This rearrangement joins TRBV27 to TRBJ2-7; 7 bases are shared with TRBD1. The CDR3 sequence is 14 residues long. Germline CDR1 and CDR2: MNHEY and SMNVEV (reference sequence). V dropped 5 bases and J dropped 0; count of bases not matched to a gene: 4. CDR3 nucleotides: TGTGCCAGCAGTGACCGGGACAGCTCCTACGAGCAGTACTTC. It specifies CASSDRDSSYEQYF.

The rearrangement links TRBV5-1 to TRBJ1-1; 9 bases align to TRBD1. The CDR3 runs 14 residues. J lost 1 base, V lost 4 bases, and 2 bases had no gene match. Germline V CDR1 and CDR2: SGHRS, YFSETQ. The CDR3 bases are TGCGCCAGCAGCGTGGGACAGGGGAACACTGAAGCTTTCTTT. Amino acid sequence: CASSVGQGNTEAFF.

This chain connects TRBV4-1 to TRBJ2-2; a possible D gene is TRBD2 (6 bases). The V end was cut by 4 bases, the J end by 6 bases, with 12 bases between. Germline V gene data show CDR1 as MGHRA and CDR2 as YSYEKL. The CDR3 length is 14 residues. The CDR3 sequence: CASSPYRLAGELFF. Written as DNA, the CDR3 is TGCGCCAGCAGCCCCTATCGACTAGCCGGGGAGCTGTTTTTT.

The CDR3 DNA reads TGTGCCAGCAGTTTATTAGGGCAGGAGACCCAGTACTTC. Residues: CASSLLGQETQYF. This chain uses TRBV27 with TRBJ2-5; D gene uncertain. V gave up 1 base and J gave up 5 bases, with 8 bases separating them. The germline V gene encodes CDR1 MNHEY and CDR2 SMNVEV (reference sequence). This CDR3 spans 13 amino acids.

The chain combines TRBV23-1 with TRBJ2-7; D remains unclear. TRBV23-1 is assigned to the ORF class and has an uncertain function. V shed 2 bases and J shed 0 bases, with 14 bases lying between them. The CDR3 spans 16 residues. The CDR3 DNA is TGCGCCAGCAGTCAAGGTGAAGAGGCCAGCTCCTACGAGCAGTACTTC. As protein: CASSQGEEASSYEQYF.

This chain joins TRBV28 and TRBJ1-1; D remains ambiguous. Germline assignment: CDR1 MDHEN and CDR2 SYDVKM. V shed 8 bases and J shed 7 bases, with 23 bases lying between them. This CDR3 has 15 residues. The DNA for the CDR3 is TGTGCCAGCGGATTCAAGACGGCGGCCTGGGGTGAAGCTTTCTTT. Protein: CASGFKTAAWGEAFF.

This clone was found a few times. The V and J genes are TRBV5-6 and TRBJ2-1; no firm D call. CDR1 SGHDT and CDR2 YYEEEE come from the germline V gene. CDR3 size: 13 residues. V gave up 6 bases and J gave up 5 bases, with 12 bases separating them. CDR3 nucleotides: TGTGCCAGCACCCTGGGTGGGGACAATGAGCAGTTCTTC. The encoded protein is CASTLGGDNEQFF.

This clone was seen only once. The chain couples TRBV21-1 to TRBJ2-7; TRBD1, the table's D call, lacks a check against the DNA. TRBV21-1 has pseudogene status. The CDR3 extends over 17 amino acids. CDR3 region: CASSPPPGQGVVYEQYF. CDR3 sequence (DNA): TGTGCCAGCAGCCCTCCCCCCGGACAGGGGGTTGTTTACGAGCAGTACTTC.

The count of this clone is one. The chain uses TRBV27 and TRBJ2-7, with D perhaps matching TRBD1 (5 bases). The CDR3 spans 13 residues. The germline CDR1 and CDR2 sequences are MNHEY and SMNVEV (reference sequence). The germline V and J ends were trimmed by 3 bases and 5 bases, with 11 bases remaining between them. The CDR3 reads CASSFSRGHEQYF. The CDR3 region has the DNA TGTGCCAGCAGTTTCTCTAGGGGCCACGAGCAGTACTTC.

The table lists this clone with a count of one. The chain employs TRBV25-1 and TRBJ2-1; 7 nucleotides match TRBD1. This CDR3 is 13 amino acids long. CDR1 and CDR2 (germline): MGHDK, SYGVNS. Losses at the gene ends were 5 bases for V and 8 bases for J; bases not matched to a gene: 6. The CDR3 spells CASSSQGVDEQFF. The DNA for the CDR3 is TGTGCCAGCAGTAGTCAGGGGGTCGATGAGCAGTTCTTC. Complete variable domain (other parts from reference TRBV25-1 and TRBJ2-1): EADIYQTPRYLVIGTGKKITLECSQTMGHDKMYWYQQDPGMELHLIHYSYGVNSTEKGDLSSESTVSRIRTEHFPLTLESARPSHTSQYLCASSSQGVDEQFFGPGTRLTVL.

The J gene is TRBJ1-2, the V gene TRBV11-3; D ambiguous. Trimming took off 5 bases at V and 4 bases at J, with 14 bases between the two ends. The CDR3 totals 14 residues. Per the germline V gene, CDR1 is SGHNT and CDR2 is YENEEA. Here the CDR3 DNA reads TGTGCCAGCAGCGTAAACGTCCAGACCTATGGCTACACCTTC. The encoded protein is CASSVNVQTYGYTF.